The T cell receptor (beta chain) described here comes from a study of a mutant IDH1 vaccine in newly diagnosed glioma. Study at large: Earlier treatment was radiotherapy, temozolomide, or both, with most getting both.

This clone has a single count. Time point defined: baseline, week 1 (first vaccination visit). Treatment indicated: pre-vaccination baseline after standard-of-care therapy. The donors had new WHO grade 3 or 4 astrocytomas; these were IDH1-mutant and ATRX-lost. The CDR3 is 17 amino acids. V gave up 3 bases and J gave up 6 bases; unmatched junction bases: 11. CDR1 and CDR2 (germline): KGHSH, LQKENI. Clones were sequenced by immunoSEQ multiplex PCR, and TCRdb holds only the in-frame ones, with some missing. Among 85,000 to 100,000 clones listed, about four fifths were seen once. The specimen was PBMCs, collected from a glioma patient treated with radiotherapy, temozolomide or both. The TCR comes from a woman in her fifties or sixties with glioma. The chain employs TRBV18 and TRBJ2-2; 9 nucleotides align to TRBD1. The CDR3 here is CASSPRTGTGMAGELFF. CDR3 sequence (DNA): TGTGCCAGCTCACCCCGTACCGGGACAGGGATGGCCGGGGAGCTGTTTTTT.